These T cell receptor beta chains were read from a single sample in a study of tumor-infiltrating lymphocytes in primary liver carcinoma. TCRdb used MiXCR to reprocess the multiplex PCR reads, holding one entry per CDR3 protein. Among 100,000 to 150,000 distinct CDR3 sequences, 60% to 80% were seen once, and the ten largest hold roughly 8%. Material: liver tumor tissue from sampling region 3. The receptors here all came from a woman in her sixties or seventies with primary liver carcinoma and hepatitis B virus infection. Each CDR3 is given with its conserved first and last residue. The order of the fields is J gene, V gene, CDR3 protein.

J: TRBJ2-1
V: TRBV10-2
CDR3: CASNEGASNYNEQFF

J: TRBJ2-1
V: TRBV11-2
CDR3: CVSSLDLADKQFF

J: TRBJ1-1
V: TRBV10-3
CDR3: CAISRQGANTEAFF

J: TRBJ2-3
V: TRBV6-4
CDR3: CASSESSGSSTDTQYF

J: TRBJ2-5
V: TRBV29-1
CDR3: CSVEDLTQETRYF

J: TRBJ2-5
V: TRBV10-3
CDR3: CAISESSQETQYF

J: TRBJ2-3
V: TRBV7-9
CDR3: CASSPRDRGRDTQYF

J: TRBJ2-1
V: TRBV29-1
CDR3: CSVGGTTHNEQFF

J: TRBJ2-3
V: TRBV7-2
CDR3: CASSLEVADTQYF

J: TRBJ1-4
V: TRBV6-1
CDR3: CASSEPSRGTGDEKLFF

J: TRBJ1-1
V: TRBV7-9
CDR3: CASSIREDREAFF

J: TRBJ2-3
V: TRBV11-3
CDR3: CASNLRTITDAQYF

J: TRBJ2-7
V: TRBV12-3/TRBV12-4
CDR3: CASSFSGTGRYEQYF

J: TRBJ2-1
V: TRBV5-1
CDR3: CANSPQTSSGSYIEQFF

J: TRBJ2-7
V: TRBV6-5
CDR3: CTSSSAGDRNGQYF

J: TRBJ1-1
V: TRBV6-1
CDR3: CASKGVKTEAFF

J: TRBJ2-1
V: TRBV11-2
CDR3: CASSYGGLVGEGEQFF

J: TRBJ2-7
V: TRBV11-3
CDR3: CASSVGGGSTYEQYF

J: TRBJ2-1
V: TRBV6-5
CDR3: CASALVMGVGEQLF

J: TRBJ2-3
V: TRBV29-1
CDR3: CSVRLGGTDMHYF

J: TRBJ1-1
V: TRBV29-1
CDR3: CSVERHITEASF

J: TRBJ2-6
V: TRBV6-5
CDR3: CASSLDVSGANVPTF

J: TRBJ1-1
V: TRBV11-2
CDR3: CASSLVVAGVIEAFF

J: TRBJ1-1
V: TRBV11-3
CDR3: CASSLMANNEALF

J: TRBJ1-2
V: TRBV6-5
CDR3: CVSSYSPDKADGYTF

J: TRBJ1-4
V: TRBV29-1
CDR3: CSVGTGGDEKLFF

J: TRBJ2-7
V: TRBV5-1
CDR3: CASSLGVSDTYEQYF

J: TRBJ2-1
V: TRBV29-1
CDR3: CSVGRGPLRLDEQFF

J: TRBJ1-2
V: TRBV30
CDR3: CAWSNYGYTF

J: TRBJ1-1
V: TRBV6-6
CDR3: CASLSGLSPGGTEAFF

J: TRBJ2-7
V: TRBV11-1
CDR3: CASSFRDSYEQYF

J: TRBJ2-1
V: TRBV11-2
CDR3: CASSSEPGGEQLF

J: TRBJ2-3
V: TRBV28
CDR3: CASSSGGAGTDTQYF

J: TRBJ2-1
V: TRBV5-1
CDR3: CASNRASYYEKFF

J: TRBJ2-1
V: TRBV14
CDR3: CASSQRLGYVEQFF

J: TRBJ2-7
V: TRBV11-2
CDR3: CVSGLVPTGAYEQYF

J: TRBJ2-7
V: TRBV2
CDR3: CASRYRRDLSYEQYF

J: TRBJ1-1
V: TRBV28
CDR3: CASSAIGRGEAFF

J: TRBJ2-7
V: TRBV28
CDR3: CASSLKSGSHEQHF

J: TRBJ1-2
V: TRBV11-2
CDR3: CTSSPDWVDGYTF